The sequence of this T cell receptor beta chain was determined in a study of blood T cell repertoires in COVID-19 (dated by TCRdb to about 2020). For context, the study as a whole: The collaborator samples originated in the United States, Italy and Spain and spanned the acute and convalescent phases of COVID-19. Where available, HLA class I and class II types were taken from metadata supplied by the sample provider and were not determined by assay-based typing. The repertoires were made available in a free public database intended to serve as a resource for research on the immune response to SARS-CoV-2. Subjects who had been exposed to COVID-19, were actively infected with it, or had recovered from it provided the deeply sampled blood TCRbeta repertoires that made up the dataset. The prospective study material was composed of cDNA or gDNA derived from T cells, B-cell-depleted T cells, or PBMCs. The sample metadata nearly always contained a de-identified subject ID, COVID-19 status, age in years and sex. Samples came from the ongoing ImmuneRACE study (first 160 participants) plus 1,254 subjects from 6 global collaborators.

What the study reported, not specific to this receptor: How much clinical and demographic metadata was included differed by source and by participant, and the metadata was provided uncurated.

CDR1 and CDR2 are read off the germline V gene (reference sequence) as MNHNY and SVGAGI. From the cysteine up to the phenylalanine, the CDR3 has a length of 14 residues. Only CDR3 DNA is held: 42 bases, read in frame from base 1. V is trimmed back by 6 bases and J by 4 bases, and the junction contains 8 bases that no gene match accounts for. TCRbeta CDR3 regions were amplified from genomic DNA by means of the immunoSEQ Assay, a bias-controlled multiplex PCR. The published analysis was carried out like this. Within the assay, amplification of reference gene primers was used to estimate how many nucleated cells each sample contained. To quantify the absolute abundance of each unique TCRbeta CDR3 rearrangement, sequence reads were collapsed and filtered. For each sample, productive Simpson clonality was calculated as the square root of Simpson's diversity index across productive rearrangements. TCRdb retrieved this table from immuneACCESS and kept in-frame rearrangements only. Not all clones are present; in checked studies, unresolved V genes account for under half, and no reason is known for the remainder. The V and J calls and clone size come from that table; D and trimming were worked out from the DNA. Present in this sample are over 300,000 clones, 89% of which were seen just once. The ten largest clones add up to 0.95% to 1.5% of the sample.

As to this clone: The target of this receptor is not known. Base qualities are not at hand, and no much larger clone is one base apart.

Collaborating institutions collected whole blood in K2EDTA tubes following their own protocols. For TCRbeta analysis, collaborator samples were shipped as frozen whole blood, as isolated PBMCs, or as DNA extracted from either sample type. Input material: peripheral blood. In this chain, TRBV6-6 is recombined with TRBJ2-5; 7 central bases correspond to TRBD2. The TCR sequence derives from a man aged 35 to 55 with acute or convalescent COVID-19. The CDR3 sequence is CASRASLAGETQYF. At the DNA level, the sequence is TGTGCCAGCAGGGCCTCATTAGCGGGAGAGACCCAGTACTTC.